This TCR beta chain was observed in a study of cytomegalovirus exposure and HLA in healthy donors. Broader study findings: Despite most TCR sequences being rare, some public TCRs occurred in many donors. Specific recognition of CMV antigens was confirmed in vitro for a few chains (all CMV-associated). Reports credit the classifier with highly specific, highly sensitive diagnosis of cytomegalovirus status. TCR clusters originating in the first cohort tended to co-occur in the 120 validation repertoires, according to a later analysis.

Note on this clone: Its target is not known.

Only in-frame clones appear in the TCRdb table, and some are missing; sequencing was by immunoSEQ multiplex PCR. Of around 150,000 clones listed, roughly 91% are singletons. The germline V gene has CDR1 MDHEN and CDR2 SYDVKM. The CDR3 loop spans 15 amino acids. With V trimmed by 4 bases and J by 6 bases, 10 bases remained unmatched. The receptor's source is a man between 18 and 35 years old in good health and CMV-seronegative. Material: PBMCs. J is TRBJ1-2 and V is TRBV28, with 8 bases identical to TRBD1. CDR3 loop: CASSSQGGEDDGYTF. The CDR3 DNA follows: TGTGCCAGCAGTTCACAGGGGGGGGAAGATGATGGCTACACCTTC.